A single T cell receptor (beta chain) is shown here with its context. What it recognizes is unknown. These data belong to a study of response to subunit inactivated influenza vaccine. Each CDR3 protein is one row after TCRdb ran MiXCR on the RT-PCR reads. Seen here are approximately 490,000 distinct CDR3 sequences, roughly 7.9% observed once, and the top ten hold around 13%. Points from the study as a whole: It was suggested by the authors that few new T cells are recruited by each seasonal influenza vaccination.

The germline gives CDR1 SGHRS, CDR2 YFSETQ. The V gene lost 5 bases and the J gene lost 0 bases, with 8 bases spanning the gap. The CDR3 has 14 residues. This sequence joins TRBV5-1 and TRBJ2-2; D is unclear. The sample in question was PBMCs from blood, obtained around 25 months after vaccination. This receptor was obtained from a man between 50 and 75 years old who received an inactivated influenza vaccine. CDR3 amino acids: CASSGTTNTGELFF. The CDR3 coding sequence is TGCGCCAGCAGTGGCACCACGAACACCGGGGAGCTGTTTTTT.